Below are 18 T cell receptor beta chains sequenced from a single sample in a study of beta chain features in type 1 diabetes. No antigen has been assigned to these receptors. Study results and caveats: A moderate, significant TCRB CDR3 shortening appeared in type 1 diabetes across four CD4+ subsets.

Expressed TCRB transcripts were sequenced because the entire RNA isolate underwent reverse transcription. TCRdb keeps only in-frame clones here, not all; method: immunoSEQ multiplex PCR. The sample includes more than 550,000 clones, about an eighth of them seen just once. Sequencing input: naive CD4+ T cells from blood. The receptors originated from a man aged 18 to 29 with type 1 diabetes.

This clone has more than one count but fewer than ten. The chain's CDR3 is CASKAGVDYGYTF. The DNA of the CDR3 is TGTGCCAGCAAGGCAGGGGTGGACTATGGCTACACCTTC. V and J are TRBV6-6 and TRBJ1-2; tentative D call: TRBD1 (6 bases). Germline CDR1 and CDR2: MNHNY and SVGAGI (reference sequence). Trimming pared 7 bases from V and 3 bases from J, leaving 12 bases between. The length of the CDR3 is 13 residues.

J is TRBJ2-5 and V is TRBV28; 10 bases are shared with TRBD2. The CDR3 sequence is 15 residues long. Trimming removed 6 bases from V and 5 bases from J; junction bases left unmatched: 9. The germline V gene encodes CDR1 MDHEN and CDR2 SYDVKM. CDR3 coding DNA: TGTGCCAGCAGAGCTAGCGGGGGCCCTGGGGAGACCCAGTACTTC. It specifies CASRASGGPGETQYF. Complete variable domain (other parts from reference TRBV28 and TRBJ2-5): DVKVTQSSRYLVKRTGEKVFLECVQDMDHENMFWYRQDPGLGLRLIYFSYDVKMKEKGDIPEGYSVSREKKERFSLILESASTNQTSMYLCASRASGGPGETQYFGPGTRLLVL.

The V gene is TRBV30, the J gene TRBJ1-1; D is unclear. V lost 5 bases to trimming and J lost 4 bases, with 14 bases between them. This CDR3 has 13 amino acids. The germline V gene encodes CDR1 GTSNPN and CDR2 SVGIG (reference sequence). CDR3 bases: TGTGCCTGGGACTTGAGGCTGGGCACTGAAGCTTTCTTT. Protein: CAWDLRLGTEAFF.

This clone was observed a handful of times. The gene calls are TRBV6-5 and TRBJ1-4; D is perhaps TRBD1 (5 bases). The length of the CDR3 is 15 residues. Germline loops: CDR1 MNHEY, CDR2 SVGAGI. V lost 2 bases and J 7 bases, leaving 14 bases between the germline ends. The CDR3 sequence is CASSYTTVNFEKLFF. The CDR3 DNA sequence: TGTGCCAGCAGTTACACGACAGTAAATTTTGAAAAACTGTTTTTT.

This clone was observed a handful of times. V gene TRBV29-1 combines with J gene TRBJ1-2; possible D gene TRBD1, 5 bases. V was shortened by 7 bases and J by 3 bases, with 9 bases between the two germline ends. Germline V gene lookup returns CDR1 SQVTM and CDR2 ANQGSEA. The CDR3 has 11 residues. CDR3 loop: CSARVDYGYTF. In DNA, the CDR3 is TGCAGCGCCAGGGTCGACTATGGCTACACCTTC.

Notes on this clone: Within the sample, other DNA sequences also encode this same CDR3. The chain combines TRBV5-1 with TRBJ2-5; 11 nucleotides align to TRBD2. Per germline, CDR1 SGHRS and CDR2 YFSETQ. The CDR3 spans 15 residues. V lost 0 bases to trimming and J lost 2 bases; unmatched junction nucleotides: 0. The CDR3 sequence is CASSLGLAGQETQYF. The CDR3 DNA reads as TGCGCCAGCAGCTTGGGACTAGCGGGACAAGAGACCCAGTACTTC.

This chain uses TRBV5-4 with TRBJ2-2, with 7 nucleotides matching TRBD2. The germline V gene has CDR1 SGHNT and CDR2 YYREEE (reference sequence). The CDR3 is 15 residues long. Trimming cost V 3 bases and J 6 bases; bases outside gene matches: 8. CDR3 protein: CASSSPREGSGELFF. The CDR3 region has the DNA TGTGCCAGCAGCTCCCCGAGGGAGGGGTCCGGGGAGCTGTTTTTT. Drawing the rest from reference TRBV5-4 and TRBJ2-2, the complete variable domain is ETGVTQSPTHLIKTRGQQVTLRCSSQSGHNTVSWYQQALGQGPQFIFQYYREEENGRGNFPPRFSGLQFPNYSSELNVNALELDDSALYLCASSSPREGSGELFFGEGSRLTVL.

The rearrangement links TRBV4-1 to TRBJ1-2; no reliable D call. V was trimmed by 4 bases and J by 7 bases, leaving 19 bases between them. Germline V gives CDR1 MGHRA, CDR2 YSYEKL. This CDR3 region has 15 residues. CDR3 nucleotides: TGCGCCAGCAGCCGACGATTCGACACGGCGGCTGGCTACACCTTC. It encodes CASSRRFDTAAGYTF.

The chain couples TRBV5-6 to TRBJ2-5; D perhaps matches TRBD2 (6 bases). Germline CDR1 reads SGHDT; CDR2 reads YYEEEE. This CDR3 is built from 16 residues. The germline V and J ends were trimmed by 1 base and 2 bases, with 15 bases remaining between them. CDR3 DNA sequence: TGTGCCAGCAGCTTGCGGGGACTGGCGGGACAAGAGACCCAGTACTTC. Its protein is CASSLRGLAGQETQYF. The variable domain in full, completed from reference TRBV5-6 and TRBJ2-5, reads DAGVTQSPTHLIKTRGQQVTLRCSPKSGHDTVSWYQQALGQGPQFIFQYYEEEERQRGNFPDRFSGHQFPNYSSELNVNALLLGDSALYLCASSLRGLAGQETQYFGPGTRLLVL.

The chain joins TRBV9 to TRBJ2-7; D not resolved. This CDR3 spans 15 amino acids. Germline V gene data show CDR1 as SGDLS and CDR2 as YYNGEE. V dropped 0 bases and J dropped 4 bases, with 14 bases sitting between them. The CDR3 sequence is CASSVEGSRWYEQYF. The DNA for the CDR3 is TGTGCCAGCAGCGTAGAGGGTTCCCGGTGGTACGAGCAGTACTTC.

The chain has TRBV5-1 and TRBJ2-1; possible D gene TRBD2, 6 bases. Germline assignment: CDR1 SGHRS and CDR2 YFSETQ. The CDR3 is 16 residues long. V was clipped by 4 bases and J by 4 bases, with 18 bases between them. In DNA, the CDR3 is TGCGCCAGCAGCCGCGGTGAGGCTAGCGTATACAATGAGCAGTTCTTC. It encodes CASSRGEASVYNEQFF.

CDR3 sequence reads: CAWSWGTNQPQHF. For the CDR3, the DNA is TGTGCCTGGAGTTGGGGGACGAATCAGCCCCAGCATTTT. The chain is built from TRBV30 and TRBJ1-5, with D perhaps matching TRBD1 (5 bases). The V gene lost 2 bases and the J gene lost 4 bases, with 9 bases spanning the gap. Germline V gives CDR1 GTSNPN, CDR2 SVGIG (reference sequence). The CDR3 totals 13 residues.

This clone was counted between two and nine times. V usage is TRBV6-5 and J usage is TRBJ2-7; D remains ambiguous. The CDR3 totals 15 residues. V lost 0 bases and J lost 3, with 12 bases in between. The germline V gene has CDR1 MNHEY and CDR2 SVGAGI. The CDR3 bases are TGTGCCAGCAGTTACTCGTTTAACGGAAACTACGAGCAGTACTTC. It is translated as CASSYSFNGNYEQYF.

This clone was observed a handful of times. CDR3 sequence (DNA): TGCAGCGTTGAGAGGGGCAATGAGCAGTTCTTC. Amino acid sequence: CSVERGNEQFF. This chain uses TRBV29-1 with TRBJ2-1; D possibly matches TRBD1 or TRBD2 (5 bases each). Germline lookup yields CDR1 SQVTM and CDR2 ANQGSEA. V shed 3 bases and J shed 6 bases, with 6 bases lying between them. CDR3 length equals 11 residues.

The rearrangement uses TRBV6-5 and TRBJ2-5; the D is unclear. CDR3 length: 13 amino acids. Trimming left V 6 bases short and J 1 base short, with 9 bases between. Germline loops: CDR1 MNHEY, CDR2 SVGAGI. The CDR3 sequence: CASRPPPQETQYF. For the CDR3, the DNA is TGTGCCAGCAGACCCCCGCCCCAAGAGACCCAGTACTTC.

The CDR3 sequence is CASSPWGRANGELFF. The CDR3 nucleotides read TGTGCCAGCAGTCCCTGGGGGAGGGCCAACGGGGAGCTGTTTTTT. The chain employs TRBV6-5 and TRBJ2-2; 7 bases match TRBD2. CDR1 MNHEY and CDR2 SVGAGI come from the germline V gene. Trimming cost V 5 bases and J 7 bases; bases outside gene matches: 10. This CDR3 has 15 residues.

The rearrangement uses TRBV29-1 and TRBJ1-3; D unresolved. The CDR3 is 13 amino acids. Germline assignment: CDR1 SQVTM and CDR2 ANQGSEA. Deletions cut 5 bases from V and 0 bases from J, with 8 bases between. The CDR3 coding sequence is TGCAGCGTTATCAGGAGCTCTGGAAACACCATATATTTT. It encodes CSVIRSSGNTIYF.

The chain links TRBV7-9 to TRBJ2-7; the D gene is possibly TRBD2 (5 bases). CDR1 is SEHNR and CDR2 is FQNEAQ in the germline V gene (reference sequence). This CDR3 region has 14 residues. The V end lost 1 base, the J end lost 4 bases, and 11 bases lay between the germline ends. The CDR3: CASSLEGRTYEQYF. DNA for the CDR3: TGTGCCAGCAGCTTAGAAGGTAGGACTTACGAGCAGTACTTC.